This is a list of T cell receptor beta chains from one sample in a study of blood T cell repertoires in COVID-19. Assay used: immunoSEQ multiplex PCR; TCRdb lists only in-frame clones, some missing. The table shows 150,000 to 200,000 clones, with about 84% occurring only once. The specimen sequenced was PBMCs or T cells enriched from blood (not recorded which). The receptor source for this set is a woman aged 40 to 55 with acute COVID-19. The CDR3 runs from the conserved cysteine through the conserved F or W. D genes are given only for firm matches. Some rows mark clone size as missing; the rest say once, few, many or name a class of expanded clone.

>.|TRBJ2-3|TRBV19|TRBD1
CASSDRGASSTDTQYF
TGTGCCAGTAGTGACAGGGGGGCGAGTAGCACAGATACGCAGTATTTT
>.|TRBJ2-5|TRBV27|TRBD1
CASGDRGRETQYF
TGTGCCAGCGGGGACAGGGGGCGAGAGACCCAGTACTTC
>.|TRBJ2-1|TRBV2|TRBD2
CASSGWREILYNEQFF
TGTGCCAGCAGCGGCTGGCGGGAGATCCTGTACAATGAGCAGTTCTTC
>.|TRBJ1-1|TRBV5-1|.
CASSLDTNTEAFF
TGCGCCAGCAGCTTGGACACGAACACTGAAGCTTTCTTT
>.|TRBJ2-4|TRBV6-5|.
CASSWQNIQYF
TGTGCCAGCAGTTGGCAAAACATTCAGTACTTC
>once|TRBJ2-3|TRBV7-9|TRBD2
CASSPALAGSDTQYF
TGTGCCAGCAGCCCGGCGCTAGCGGGCTCAGATACGCAGTATTTT
>.|TRBJ1-2|TRBV7-9|TRBD1
CASNPGTGKSYGYTF
TGTGCCAGCAACCCCGGGACAGGAAAGTCCTATGGCTACACCTTC
>.|TRBJ2-2|TRBV19|TRBD1
CASSSGTGDTGELFF
TGTGCCAGTAGCAGCGGGACAGGGGACACCGGGGAGCTGTTTTTT
>few|TRBJ1-1|TRBV29-1|TRBD1
CSVSFGTGGTEAFF
TGCAGCGTCTCATTCGGGACAGGGGGGACTGAAGCTTTCTTT
>.|TRBJ1-4|TRBV2|TRBD1
CASSSGTGTEKLFF
TGTGCCAGCAGCTCCGGGACAGGGACCGAAAAACTGTTTTTT
>.|TRBJ1-2|TRBV25-1|.
CASRQTNSYGYTF
TGTGCCAGCAGGCAGACTAATAGCTATGGCTACACCTTC
>.|TRBJ1-2|TRBV3-1/TRBV3-2|TRBD1
CASSLTPFDRGGGYTF
TGTGCCAGCAGCCTCACTCCCTTTGACAGGGGAGGCGGCTACACCTTC
>.|TRBJ1-2|TRBV6-5|.
CASRGGDYGYTF
TGTGCCAGTCGAGGGGGGGACTATGGCTACACCTTC
>.|TRBJ1-2|TRBV9|.
CASSETANYGYTF
TGTGCCAGCAGCGAAACAGCTAACTATGGCTACACCTTC
>.|TRBJ2-7|TRBV4-2|TRBD1
CASSQHSGTGTGGPYEQYF
TGTGCCAGCAGCCAACACTCAGGAACCGGGACAGGGGGTCCCTACGAGCAGTACTTC
>.|TRBJ1-1|TRBV7-9|TRBD1
CASSLGQENTEAFF
TGTGCCAGCAGCTTGGGACAGGAGAACACTGAAGCTTTCTTT
>.|TRBJ2-1|TRBV11-2|TRBD1
CASSWSGTGGNEQFF
TGTGCCAGCAGCTGGAGCGGGACAGGGGGCAATGAGCAGTTCTTC
>.|TRBJ2-1|TRBV12-3/TRBV12-4|TRBD2
CASSRGGLLFF
TGTGCCAGCAGTCGCGGGGGACTACTGTTCTTC
>.|TRBJ2-2|TRBV6-5|TRBD1
CASMSGQTNTGELFF
TGTGCCAGCATGTCGGGACAGACGAACACCGGGGAGCTGTTTTTT
>.|TRBJ1-3|TRBV11-2|.
CASSQDRPSGNTIYF
TGTGCCAGCAGCCAAGACAGGCCGTCTGGAAACACCATATATTTT
>.|TRBJ2-1|TRBV19|TRBD2
CASSVLAGELISYNEQFF
TGTGCCAGTAGTGTACTAGCGGGAGAGCTGATCTCCTACAATGAGCAGTTCTTC
>few|TRBJ1-1|TRBV5-4|TRBD1
CASSLGQADTEAFF
TGTGCCAGCAGTTTGGGACAGGCGGACACTGAAGCTTTCTTT
>once|TRBJ1-3|TRBV7-2|TRBD1
CASSLAAQGAGNTIYF
TGTGCCAGCAGCTTAGCAGCCCAGGGGGCTGGAAACACCATATATTTT